These 30 T cell receptor beta chains originate from one sample sequenced in a study of T-cell reconstitution after alpha-beta-depleted transplantation in children. For TCRbeta, the library was prepared with unique molecular identifiers. TCRdb ran MiXCR on the PCR reads and lists one entry per CDR3 protein. This sample has a few hundred thousand distinct CDR3 sequences, with approximately 30% found just once. Sequencing was performed on PBMCs, taken before TCRalphabeta/CD19-depleted stem cell transplant. These receptor sequences come from a boy under three years old with Wiskott-Aldrich syndrome, due to receive a stem cell transplant.

This clonotype was seen only a few times. V and J are TRBV5-1 and TRBJ2-1, with 9 bases that match TRBD2. The CDR3 covers 15 residues. J lost 4 bases, V lost 4 bases, and 6 bases had no gene match. CDR1 is SGHRS and CDR2 is YFSETQ in the germline V gene. The CDR3 region has the DNA TGCGCCAGCAGCGTCTCAAGCGGGAGGTACAATGAGCAGTTCTTC. As protein: CASSVSSGRYNEQFF.

This clonotype was seen more than once but under ten times. The rearrangement links TRBV7-2 to TRBJ2-7, with D unresolved. The CDR3 is 17 amino acids. The V end lost 1 base, the J end lost 0 bases, and 16 bases lay between the germline ends. The germline CDR1 and CDR2 sequences are SGHTA and FQGNSA. Here the CDR3 reads CASSLVGFGIVSYEQYF. DNA of the CDR3: TGTGCCAGCAGCTTAGTCGGTTTCGGAATAGTCTCCTACGAGCAGTACTTC. Drawing the rest from reference TRBV7-2 and TRBJ2-7, the complete variable domain is GAGVSQSPSNKVTEKGKDVELRCDPISGHTALYWYRQSLGQGLEFLIYFQGNSAPDKSGLPSDRFSAERTGGSVSTLTIQRTQQEDSAVYLCASSLVGFGIVSYEQYFGPGTRLTVT.

The chain recombines TRBV3-1 with TRBJ1-2; D gene ambiguous. The V end was cut by 2 bases, the J end by 2 bases, with 9 bases between. Germline lookup yields CDR1 LGHDT and CDR2 YNNKEL (reference sequence). CDR3 length: 14 amino acids. CDR3 in amino acids: CASSQSDGNYGYTF. The CDR3 region has the DNA TGTGCCAGCAGCCAATCCGACGGGAACTATGGCTACACCTTC.

V usage is TRBV6-1 and J usage is TRBJ2-1; 8 bases map to TRBD2. Germline loops: CDR1 MNHNS, CDR2 SASEGT. CDR3 size: 16 residues. J gave up 10 bases and V 6 bases, and 17 bases lay outside the gene matches. DNA of the CDR3: TGTGCCAGCAGCACCCGACTAGCGAGGGGAGCATGGGAGCAGTTCTTC. It encodes CASSTRLARGAWEQFF.

V and J are TRBV4-1 and TRBJ1-1, with 7 positions matching TRBD1. V lost 0 bases to trimming and J lost 8 bases; unmatched junction nucleotides: 3. Per germline, CDR1 MGHRA and CDR2 YSYEKL. This CDR3 is built from 13 residues. The CDR3 loop is CASSQDDREEAFF. CDR3 nucleotides: TGCGCCAGCAGCCAAGATGACAGGGAGGAAGCTTTCTTT.

This clonotype was seen only a few times. The rearrangement joins TRBV7-9 to TRBJ2-5; unclear D gene. The germline gives CDR1 SEHNR, CDR2 FQNEAQ (reference sequence). V lost 6 bases, J lost 3 bases, and 11 bases lay in between. The CDR3 totals 13 residues. Written as DNA, the CDR3 is TGTGCCAGCAGGTGGTCGAACAAAGAGACCCAGTACTTC. It codes for CASRWSNKETQYF. Drawing the rest from reference TRBV7-9 and TRBJ2-5, the complete variable domain is DTGVSQNPRHKITKRGQNVTFRCDPISEHNRLYWYRQTLGQGPEFLTYFQNEAQLEKSRLLSDRFSAERPKGSFSTLEIQRTEQGDSAMYLCASRWSNKETQYFGPGTRLLVL.

This clonotype occurred a few times. The chain employs TRBV2 and TRBJ1-5; 7 bases align to TRBD1. There are 14 residues in the CDR3. Germline trimming cut 9 bases from V and 0 bases from J; bases unmatched to any gene: 5. Germline CDR1 and CDR2: SNHLY and FYNNEI. The CDR3: CASTGQYSNQPQHF. The CDR3 DNA reads as TGTGCCAGTACGGGACAGTATAGCAATCAGCCCCAGCATTTT.

This rearrangement joins TRBV5-1 to TRBJ2-7, with 8 nucleotides matching TRBD1. Looked up from germline, CDR1 is SGHRS and CDR2 is YFSETQ. The CDR3 is 17 amino acids. J gave up 11 bases and V 2 bases, and 21 bases lay outside the gene matches. CDR3 loop: CASSFLTGTGIGSGKYF. For the CDR3, the DNA is TGCGCCAGCAGCTTTCTTACCGGGACAGGAATAGGATCCGGCAAGTACTTC.

The chain has TRBV5-1 and TRBJ2-5, with D possibly being TRBD1 (7 bases). The CDR3 extends over 15 amino acids. Trimming stripped 4 bases from V and 3 bases from J, with 16 bases between. Germline V gene sequence: CDR1 SGHRS, CDR2 YFSETQ. The CDR3 DNA reads TGCGCCAGCAGCGTCATCACAGGGGAGGAAGAGACCCAGTACTTC. Translated: CASSVITGEEETQYF.

V is TRBV10-3 and J is TRBJ2-1, with 8 bases fitting TRBD2. CDR3 length equals 17 residues. Germline-derived CDR1 and CDR2 are ENHRY and SYGVKD. V shed 6 bases and J 1 base; nucleotides not matched to a gene: 11. CDR3: CAIRSPGSGGSYNEQFF. DNA for the CDR3: TGTGCCATCAGGTCCCCGGGAAGCGGGGGTTCCTACAATGAGCAGTTCTTC.

V gene TRBV5-1 combines with J gene TRBJ2-5, with 8 bases identical to TRBD1. The CDR3 spans 13 residues. Germline CDR1 SGHRS, CDR2 YFSETQ. J was trimmed by 4 bases and V by 4 bases; bases with no gene match: 3. CDR3 amino acids: CASSRDRPETQYF. The CDR3 DNA reads as TGCGCCAGCAGCAGGGACAGGCCAGAGACCCAGTACTTC.

This rearrangement joins TRBV2 to TRBJ1-2, with TRBD1 as a possible D gene (6 bases). The CDR3 contains 13 residues. V lost 7 bases, J lost 1 base, and 10 bases lay in between. The V gene's germline CDR1 is SNHLY and CDR2 FYNNEI. The CDR3 loop reads CASIRGFNYGYTF. CDR3 nucleotides: TGTGCCAGCATTAGGGGGTTTAACTATGGCTACACCTTC.

The rearrangement joins TRBV2 to TRBJ2-1; D gene uncertain. Germline-derived CDR1 and CDR2 are SNHLY and FYNNEI. Trimming removed 5 bases at V and 10 bases at J, with 9 bases between. The CDR3 is 11 residues long. CDR3 sequence (DNA): TGTGCCAGCAGTCCCTCCAGGGAGCAGTTCTTC. Its protein product is CASSPSREQFF.

The rearrangement uses TRBV27 and TRBJ2-2; D might be TRBD1 (6 bases). Trimming stripped 2 bases from V and 3 bases from J, with 13 bases between. Germline lookup yields CDR1 MNHEY and CDR2 SMNVEV (reference sequence). This CDR3 comprises 16 residues. The CDR3 here is CASSLGIGGHTGELFF. CDR3 DNA: TGTGCCAGCAGTTTAGGTATAGGGGGTCACACCGGGGAGCTGTTTTTT.

There are a few counts of this clonotype. The chain links TRBV7-9 to TRBJ1-1, with a tentative D call TRBD1 (6 bases). V lost 4 bases and J lost 1, with 16 bases in between. Germline V gene lookup returns CDR1 SEHNR and CDR2 FQNEAQ (reference sequence). The CDR3 is 16 amino acids. CDR3 sequence reads: CASSWGTGQGNTEAFF. DNA for the CDR3: TGTGCCAGCAGCTGGGGAACAGGGCAGGGGAACACTGAAGCTTTCTTT.

This clonotype came up a few times. This chain uses TRBV5-1 with TRBJ2-7; D may correspond to TRBD1 or TRBD2 (5 bases each). Trimming pared 4 bases from V and 0 bases from J, leaving 11 bases between. Germline CDR1 is SGHRS and CDR2 is YFSETQ. This CDR3 contains 14 residues. CDR3 residues: CASSPLGVSYEQYF. The CDR3 DNA follows: TGCGCCAGCAGCCCCTTGGGGGTCTCCTACGAGCAGTACTTC.

This clonotype was recorded a few times. CDR3 loop: CATSRTGELFF. The CDR3 DNA follows: TGTGCCACCAGCAGAACCGGGGAGCTGTTTTTT. V gene TRBV15 combines with J gene TRBJ2-2; D remains ambiguous. V lost 2 bases and J 5 bases, leaving 0 bases between the germline ends. CDR1 and CDR2 from the germline V gene are LNHNV and YYDKDF (reference sequence). This CDR3 comprises 11 residues. Using reference TRBV15 and TRBJ2-2 for the parts outside the CDR3, the full variable domain is DAMVIQNPRYQVTQFGKPVTLSCSQTLNHNVMYWYQQKSSQAPKLLFHYYDKDFNNEADTPDNFQSRRPNTSFCFLDIRSPGLGDTAMYLCATSRTGELFFGEGSRLTVL.

The sample holds a few counts of this clonotype. The chain links TRBV15 to TRBJ2-3; 8 bases line up with TRBD2. Trimming cost V 0 bases and J 6 bases; bases outside gene matches: 8. CDR3 length: 16 residues. Germline V gene lookup returns CDR1 LNHNV and CDR2 YYDKDF (reference sequence). This CDR3 is CATSRDLRGGGDTQYF. The CDR3 nucleotides are TGTGCCACCAGCAGAGACCTCCGGGGGGGCGGGGATACGCAGTATTTT.

The sample holds a few counts of this clonotype. The chain joins TRBV25-1 to TRBJ1-2, with 10 bases matching TRBD1. The CDR3 consists of 13 residues. Germline V gene sequence: CDR1 MGHDK, CDR2 SYGVNS. V was pared by 6 bases and J by 7 bases, with 5 bases of the junction left unmatched. The DNA for the CDR3 is TGTGCCAGCAGGAGGACAGGGGGAGCTGGCTACACCTTC. Translation: CASRRTGGAGYTF.

This clonotype has only a few counts. This chain connects TRBV24-1 to TRBJ2-2; tentative D call: TRBD1 (6 bases). V lost 4 bases and J lost 6, with 17 bases in between. CDR3 size: 16 residues. The V gene's germline CDR1 is KGHDR and CDR2 SFDVKD. The CDR3 DNA reads TGTGCCACCAGTGACTCAGGGGTCGGAGCTCCCGGGGAGCTGTTTTTT. Protein product: CATSDSGVGAPGELFF.

The chain has TRBV3-1 and TRBJ2-7; no clear D gene. V dropped 1 base and J dropped 3 bases, with 4 bases sitting between them. The CDR3 is 12 residues long. The germline CDR1 and CDR2 sequences are LGHDT and YNNKEL (reference sequence). The DNA of the CDR3 is TGTGCCAGCAGCCAAGGCATCTACGAGCAGTACTTC. Amino acid sequence: CASSQGIYEQYF.

As DNA, the CDR3 is TGCGCCAGCAGCCTGGGGGGACAGGCGAGCGGCTACACCTTC. Amino acids: CASSLGGQASGYTF. This rearrangement joins TRBV5-1 to TRBJ1-2; 8 bases line up with TRBD1. The CDR3 extends over 14 amino acids. The V gene end was trimmed by 4 bases and the J gene end by 8 bases; junction bases not matched to a gene: 10. Germline CDR1 SGHRS, CDR2 YFSETQ.

The chain links TRBV29-1 to TRBJ2-2, with 7 bases aligning to TRBD2. V lost 2 bases, J lost 3 bases, and 3 bases stayed unmatched. The CDR3 loop spans 14 amino acids. Per germline, CDR1 SQVTM and CDR2 ANQGSEA. The CDR3 region is CSVELAEDTGELFF. CDR3 nucleotide sequence: TGCAGCGTTGAACTAGCGGAAGACACCGGGGAGCTGTTTTTT.

This clonotype occurred a few times. The chain employs TRBV15 and TRBJ1-1; perhaps TRBD1 as D (6 bases). The length of the CDR3 is 14 residues. V lost 5 bases to trimming and J lost 2 bases, with 12 bases between them. Germline values: CDR1 LNHNV, CDR2 YYDKDF (reference sequence). The CDR3 DNA follows: TGTGCCACCAGCCGGAGGACAGCCAACACTGAAGCTTTCTTT. It specifies CATSRRTANTEAFF.

This clonotype has a handful of counts. The chain is built from TRBV10-3 and TRBJ2-7, with 8 bases fitting TRBD2. V lost 0 bases to trimming and J lost 3 bases; unmatched junction nucleotides: 7. Germline CDR1 is ENHRY and CDR2 is SYGVKD. The CDR3 sequence is 16 residues long. The CDR3 protein is CAISESEREIVYEQYF. The CDR3, as DNA: TGTGCCATCAGTGAGTCCGAGCGGGAGATAGTCTACGAGCAGTACTTC.

There are a few counts of this clonotype. This chain links TRBV6-5 with TRBJ1-5; weak D call: TRBD1 (5 bases). Trimming left V 2 bases short and J 3 bases short, with 11 bases between. The germline gives CDR1 MNHEY, CDR2 SVGAGI. This CDR3 has 15 amino acids. DNA for the CDR3: TGTGCCAGCAGTTACGACGACAGTGACAATCAGCCCCAGCATTTT. It is translated as CASSYDDSDNQPQHF.

The chain employs TRBV6-1 and TRBJ1-2, with TRBD1 matching 8 bases. The CDR3 has 14 residues. V was pared by 6 bases and J by 8 bases, with 11 bases of the junction left unmatched. CDR1 is MNHNS and CDR2 is SASEGT in the germline V gene. CDR3 sequence: CASRRSGQGWGYTF. The CDR3 region has the DNA TGTGCCAGCAGGCGCAGTGGACAGGGCTGGGGCTACACCTTC.

The V call is TRBV5-1, the J call TRBJ2-1; 11 bases are a match to TRBD1. This CDR3 spans 15 amino acids. Unmatched junction bases numbered 6, after V lost 3 bases and J lost 7 bases. Germline V gene lookup returns CDR1 SGHRS and CDR2 YFSETQ. In DNA, the CDR3 is TGCGCCAGCAGCTCCGGACAGGGGGCGATAAATGAGCAGTTCTTC. Residues: CASSSGQGAINEQFF. The entire variable domain, with the rest obtained from reference TRBV5-1 and TRBJ2-1, is as follows: KAGVTQTPRYLIKTRGQQVTLSCSPISGHRSVSWYQQTPGQGLQFLFEYFSETQRNKGNFPGRFSGRQFSNSRSEMNVSTLELGDSALYLCASSSGQGAINEQFFGPGTRLTVL.

The CDR3 spells CASSYLPGGYGYTF. CDR3 sequence (DNA): TGTGCCAGCAGTTACCTCCCTGGGGGCTATGGCTACACCTTC. The rearrangement uses TRBV6-5 and TRBJ1-2, with a possible D match to TRBD1 (5 bases). Trimming left V 2 bases short and J 4 bases short, with 11 bases between. CDR3 length: 14 residues. CDR1 and CDR2 (germline): MNHEY, SVGAGI.

V is TRBV3-1 and J is TRBJ2-3; D unclear. The CDR3 sequence is 12 residues long. Germline loops: CDR1 LGHDT, CDR2 YNNKEL (reference sequence). V was clipped by 0 bases and J by 4 bases, with 2 bases between them. The CDR3 DNA reads TGTGCCAGCAGCCAAGAGCCAGATACGCAGTATTTT. Its protein is CASSQEPDTQYF.